This TCR beta chain was identified in a study of blood T cell repertoires in COVID-19. Study-wide context: Spain, Italy and the United States supplied samples that represented acute and convalescent COVID-19. The cDNA or gDNA used as material had been derived from T cells, B-cell-depleted T cells, or PBMCs.

CDR1 and CDR2 from the germline V gene are MGHDK and SYGVNS. The CDR3 is made up of 14 amino acids. Trimming left V 3 bases short and J 5 bases short, with 8 bases between. Study processing details: The authors estimated nucleated cell counts from reference gene primer amplification. Clones were read by immunoSEQ multiplex PCR, and TCRdb kept only the in-frame ones, dropping some. D and trimming come from the DNA, and the V and J calls and clone size come from that table. The sample has over 150,000 clones, about 87% seen once. Enrollment of patients from Seattle took place during active infection, with longitudinal follow-up.

The rearrangement uses TRBV25-1 and TRBJ1-6; D remains ambiguous. The clonotype was recovered from a woman aged 70-85 years with COVID-19, enrolled during active disease. The sequencing sample was made of peripheral blood. CDR3: CASSEWADNSPLHF. CDR3 DNA sequence: TGTGCCAGCAGTGAGTGGGCAGATAATTCACCCCTCCACTTT.